The 15 T cell receptor beta chains below come from one sample, sequenced in a study of shared clonotypes between healthy human individuals. Sequencing was performed with immunoSEQ multiplex PCR; in TCRdb, only in-frame clones are kept and a portion is missing. Among 2.3 million or so clones listed, roughly 93% were seen once. The sequencing sample was made of naive CD4+ T cells from PBMCs. Subset meaning: CD45RA+ positively selected. These receptors came from a man younger than 35 in good health. Some clones in this sample may be carry-over from other donors' samples.

The chain combines TRBV21-1 with TRBJ1-5. TRBV21-1 is a recognized pseudogene. CDR3 length: 15 residues. In DNA form, the CDR3 reads TGTGCCAGCAGGGCGGGGGGTTGTAGCAATCAGCCCCAGCATTTT. Its protein product is CASRAGGCSNQPQHF.

The rearrangement uses TRBV19 and TRBJ1-1; D call uncertain. V was clipped by 5 bases and J by 0 bases, with 10 bases between them. This CDR3 has 14 residues. Germline CDR1 LNHDA, CDR2 SQIVND (reference sequence). The chain's CDR3 is CASSAGRLNTEAFF. The CDR3 DNA reads as TGTGCCAGTAGTGCAGGACGGCTGAACACTGAAGCTTTCTTT.

The gene calls are TRBV30 and TRBJ1-1; D is unclear. Germline V lookup: CDR1 GTSNPN, CDR2 SVGIG (reference sequence). The CDR3 is made up of 13 amino acids. Deletions cut 1 base from V and 8 bases from J, with 14 bases between. CDR3: CAWSADPNGEAFF. The DNA of the CDR3 is TGTGCCTGGAGTGCGGACCCAAACGGGGAAGCTTTCTTT. Full variable domain (missing parts from reference TRBV30 and TRBJ1-1): SQTIHQWPATLVQPVGSPLSLECTVEGTSNPNLYWYRQAAGRGLQLLFYSVGIGQISSEVPQNLSASRPQDRQFILSSKKLLLSDSGFYLCAWSADPNGEAFFGQGTRLTVV.

The V and J genes are TRBV6-5 and TRBJ2-1; possible D gene TRBD2, 6 bases. This CDR3 region has 13 residues. Germline CDR1 MNHEY, CDR2 SVGAGI. V lost 4 bases and J lost 10, with 14 bases in between. CDR3 in DNA: TGTGCCAGCAGTTCCGATTACCGGGAGGAGCAGTTCTTC. It encodes CASSSDYREEQFF.

The chain links TRBV18 to TRBJ2-7, with 8 positions matching TRBD2. Germline CDR1 and CDR2: KGHSH and LQKENI. Unmatched junction bases numbered 13, after V lost 4 bases and J lost 5 bases. The CDR3 is made up of 16 amino acids. CDR3 region: CASSLLPAGDGDEQYF. Here the CDR3 DNA reads TGTGCCAGCTCACTCCTCCCAGCGGGAGATGGGGACGAGCAGTACTTC. Based on the CDR3 plus reference TRBV18 and TRBJ2-7, the full variable domain is NAGVMQNPRHLVRRRGQEARLRCSPMKGHSHVYWYRQLPEEGLKFMVYLQKENIIDESGMPKERFSAEFPKEGPSILRIQQVVRGDSAAYFCASSLLPAGDGDEQYFGPGTRLTVT.

This clone is a singleton in its sample. This chain connects TRBV9 to TRBJ1-1, with a weak D call TRBD1 (5 bases). The CDR3 covers 18 residues. Per germline, CDR1 SGDLS and CDR2 YYNGEE. Trimming removed 2 bases from V and 0 bases from J, with 20 bases in between. As DNA, the CDR3 is TGTGCCAGCAGCGTGGCCGGGGGAGGGAATGGGATGAACACTGAAGCTTTCTTT. It codes for CASSVAGGGNGMNTEAFF.

This clone has only one observation. The J gene is TRBJ2-2, the V gene TRBV9; D is unclear. This CDR3 is built from 13 residues. Germline lookup yields CDR1 SGDLS and CDR2 YYNGEE. V was shortened by 4 bases and J by 5 bases, with 9 bases between the two germline ends. CDR3 DNA: TGTGCCAGCAGCCCCTTTGGGACCGGGGAGCTGTTTTTT. Amino acid sequence: CASSPFGTGELFF.

The gene calls are TRBV29-1 and TRBJ2-7, with a weak D call TRBD1 (6 bases). CDR3 length: 12 residues. Per germline, CDR1 SQVTM and CDR2 ANQGSEA. Here the CDR3 DNA reads TGCAGTTCCTGGGACACTTCCTACGAGCAGTACTTC. Its translation: CSSWDTSYEQYF.

V gene TRBV18 combines with J gene TRBJ2-3, with 8 bases fitting TRBD1. CDR1 and CDR2 from the germline V gene are KGHSH and LQKENI. The V segment lost 1 base and the J segment 12 bases; nucleotides outside the gene matches: 6. The CDR3 runs to 13 residues. The CDR3 loop is CASSPQGQGGQYF. CDR3 nucleotide sequence: TGTGCCAGCTCACCACAAGGACAGGGTGGACAGTATTTT.

V gene TRBV5-4 combines with J gene TRBJ2-1; 10 bases are a match to TRBD2. Germline V gives CDR1 SGHNT, CDR2 YYREEE (reference sequence). There are 15 residues in the CDR3. The trim removed 4 bases at V and 4 bases at J, leaving 5 bases unmatched. The CDR3 DNA reads as TGTGCCAGCAGCAAGACTAGCGGGTTTTACAATGAGCAGTTCTTC. Translating gives CASSKTSGFYNEQFF. Using reference TRBV5-4 and TRBJ2-1 for the parts outside the CDR3, the full variable domain is ETGVTQSPTHLIKTRGQQVTLRCSSQSGHNTVSWYQQALGQGPQFIFQYYREEENGRGNFPPRFSGLQFPNYSSELNVNALELDDSALYLCASSKTSGFYNEQFFGPGTRLTVL.

V is TRBV9 and J is TRBJ2-3; 10 bases line up with TRBD2. In germline, CDR1 is SGDLS, CDR2 YYNGEE. The J segment lost 5 bases and the V segment lost 0 bases, leaving 6 bases of the junction unmatched. The CDR3 totals 16 residues. The DNA for the CDR3 is TGTGCCAGCAGCGTAGAGGCTAGCGGGAGAGGAGATACGCAGTATTTT. Residues: CASSVEASGRGDTQYF.

This clone has just a few counts. The chain combines TRBV18 with TRBJ1-2; 10 nucleotides line up with TRBD1. The CDR3 runs to 14 residues. J gave up 8 bases and V 3 bases, and 6 bases lay outside the gene matches. Germline CDR1 and CDR2: KGHSH and LQKENI. The CDR3 sequence: CASSPGQGSAGYTF. CDR3 DNA: TGTGCCAGCTCACCGGGACAGGGGAGCGCAGGCTACACCTTC.

V and J are TRBV30 and TRBJ2-2, with 9 bases aligning to TRBD2. This CDR3 contains 16 residues. Per the germline V gene, CDR1 is GTSNPN and CDR2 is SVGIG (reference sequence). The ends lost 3 bases at V and 0 bases at J; junction bases unmatched: 5. CDR3 in amino acids: CAWSITSGPNTGELFF. In nucleotides, the CDR3 is TGTGCCTGGAGCATCACTAGCGGGCCGAACACCGGGGAGCTGTTTTTT.

The gene calls are TRBV5-4 and TRBJ2-1; D gene ambiguous. The V end lost 1 base, the J end lost 15 bases, and 20 bases lay between the germline ends. Germline assignment: CDR1 SGHNT and CDR2 YYREEE (reference sequence). The CDR3 length is 14 residues. CDR3 bases: TGTGCCAGCAGCTTGAAACCCATGGGCGAAGGTTCGTTCTTC. Its translation is CASSLKPMGEGSFF.

This chain joins TRBV5-1 and TRBJ2-5; D possibly uses TRBD1 or TRBD2 (5 bases each). Germline CDR1 is SGHRS and CDR2 is YFSETQ. The CDR3 extends over 15 amino acids. The V and J ends lost 5 bases and 0 bases respectively, with 14 bases between them. The CDR3 nucleotides are TGCGCCAGCAGGCCCGGGACGGCGTACCAAGAGACCCAGTACTTC. Encoded protein: CASRPGTAYQETQYF.